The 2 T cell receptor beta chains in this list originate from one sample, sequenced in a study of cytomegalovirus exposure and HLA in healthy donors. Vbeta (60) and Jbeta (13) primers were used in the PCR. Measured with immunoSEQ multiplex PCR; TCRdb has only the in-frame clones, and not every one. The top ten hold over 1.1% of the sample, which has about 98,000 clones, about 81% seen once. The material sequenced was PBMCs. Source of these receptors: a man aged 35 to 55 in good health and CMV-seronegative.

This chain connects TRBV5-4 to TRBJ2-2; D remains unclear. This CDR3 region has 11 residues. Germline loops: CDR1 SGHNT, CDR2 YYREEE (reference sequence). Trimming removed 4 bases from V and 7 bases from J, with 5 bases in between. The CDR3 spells CASSRSGELFF. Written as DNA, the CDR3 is TGTGCCAGCAGCCGGAGCGGGGAGCTGTTTTTT.

The CDR3 is CASSPGQGGGYTF. CDR3 DNA: TGTGCCAGCTCACCCGGACAGGGAGGTGGCTACACCTTC. V and J are TRBV18 and TRBJ1-2, with 8 bases identical to TRBD1. The CDR3 spans 13 residues. V dropped 3 bases and J dropped 7; count of bases not matched to a gene: 4. Per germline, CDR1 KGHSH and CDR2 LQKENI.